This TCR beta chain emerged from a study of OX40 agonist ivuxolimab in advanced cancers. Study as a whole: One patient with hepatocellular carcinoma and two with cutaneous melanoma, three in all, had partial responses.

Clones were read by immunoSEQ multiplex PCR, and TCRdb kept only the in-frame ones, dropping some. Of 30,000 or so clones in the sample, roughly 82% were seen once. Study results and limitations: Both CD4+ and CD8+ T cell populations in blood had undergone clonal expansion by week 6 at 0.1 to 3.0 mg/kg. In the expanded peripheral T cells, antigen specificity was never determined.

The length of the CDR3 is 15 residues. Germline V gene sequence: CDR1 SGHTA, CDR2 FQGNSA. V was clipped by 1 base and J by 6 bases; unmatched bases: 2. Patients had blood sampled at baseline and again on cycle 4 day 1 and cycle 7 day 1. Notes on this clone: What it binds is unknown.

The receptor's source is an adult with an advanced solid tumor such as melanoma, head and neck, liver or kidney cancer. The V and J genes are TRBV7-2 and TRBJ2-2; TRBD2 matches 10 bases. Source: CD4+ or CD8+ T cells sorted from blood, taken in a trial of the OX40 agonist ivuxolimab. CDR3 sequence (DNA): TGTGCCAGCAGCTTAGTAGCGGGAGGCGCCGGGGAGCTGTTTTTT. It codes for CASSLVAGGAGELFF.